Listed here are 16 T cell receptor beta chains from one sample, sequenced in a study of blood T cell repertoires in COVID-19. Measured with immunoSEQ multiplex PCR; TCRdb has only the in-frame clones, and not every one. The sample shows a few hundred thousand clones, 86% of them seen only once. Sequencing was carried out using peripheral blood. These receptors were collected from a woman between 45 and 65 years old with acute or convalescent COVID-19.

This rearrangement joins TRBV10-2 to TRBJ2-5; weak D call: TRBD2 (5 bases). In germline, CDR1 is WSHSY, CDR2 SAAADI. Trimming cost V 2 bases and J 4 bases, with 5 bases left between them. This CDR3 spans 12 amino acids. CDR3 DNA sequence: TGCGCCAGCAGTGAGGAGGGAGAGACCCAGTACTTC. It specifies CASSEEGETQYF.

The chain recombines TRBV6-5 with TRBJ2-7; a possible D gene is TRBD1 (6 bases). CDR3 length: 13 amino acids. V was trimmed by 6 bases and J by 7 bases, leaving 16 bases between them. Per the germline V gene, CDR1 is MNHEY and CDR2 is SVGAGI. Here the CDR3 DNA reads TGTGCCAGCAGCCGTACAGGGCCGGGGGAGCAGTACTTC. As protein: CASSRTGPGEQYF.

CDR3 sequence reads: CASSLPSGSTYEQYF. The CDR3 DNA reads as TGTGCCAGCAGCTTACCGAGCGGGAGCACTTACGAGCAGTACTTC. The chain carries TRBV7-6 and TRBJ2-7, with TRBD2 matching 8 bases. This CDR3 contains 15 residues. V was pared by 2 bases and J by 4 bases, with 7 bases of the junction left unmatched. CDR1 SGHVS and CDR2 FNYEAQ come from the germline V gene.

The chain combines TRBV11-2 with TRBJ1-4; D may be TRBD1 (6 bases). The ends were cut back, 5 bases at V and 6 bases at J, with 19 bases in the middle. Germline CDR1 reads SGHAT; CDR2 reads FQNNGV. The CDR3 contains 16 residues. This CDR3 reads CASSPYLGGGDEKLFF. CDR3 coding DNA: TGTGCCAGCAGCCCTTATTTAGGGGGGGGCGATGAAAAACTGTTTTTT.

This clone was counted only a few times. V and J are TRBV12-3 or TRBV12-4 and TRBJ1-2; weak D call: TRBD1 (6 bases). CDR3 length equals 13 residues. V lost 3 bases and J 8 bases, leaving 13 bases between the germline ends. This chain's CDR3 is CASSFRGAGGYTF. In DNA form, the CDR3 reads TGTGCCAGCAGTTTTCGGGGGGCAGGGGGCTACACCTTC.

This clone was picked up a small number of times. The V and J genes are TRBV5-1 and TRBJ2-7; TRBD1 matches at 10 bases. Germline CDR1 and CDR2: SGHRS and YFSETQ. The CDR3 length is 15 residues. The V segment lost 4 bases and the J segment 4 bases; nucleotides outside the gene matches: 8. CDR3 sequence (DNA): TGCGCCAGCAGCGGAGGGACAGGGGACCCATACGAGCAGTACTTC. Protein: CASSGGTGDPYEQYF.

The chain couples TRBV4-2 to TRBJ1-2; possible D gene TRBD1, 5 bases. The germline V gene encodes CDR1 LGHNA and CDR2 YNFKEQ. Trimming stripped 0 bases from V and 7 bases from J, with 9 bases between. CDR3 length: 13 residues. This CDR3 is CASSQDNQGGYTF. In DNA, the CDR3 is TGTGCCAGCAGCCAAGATAACCAGGGTGGCTACACCTTC.

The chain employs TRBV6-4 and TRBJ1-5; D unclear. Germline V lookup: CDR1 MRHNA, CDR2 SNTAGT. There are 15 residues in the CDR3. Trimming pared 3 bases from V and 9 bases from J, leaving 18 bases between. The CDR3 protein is CASSERAGPGSPQHF. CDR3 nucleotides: TGTGCCAGCAGTGAGAGGGCGGGTCCGGGGTCGCCCCAGCATTTT.

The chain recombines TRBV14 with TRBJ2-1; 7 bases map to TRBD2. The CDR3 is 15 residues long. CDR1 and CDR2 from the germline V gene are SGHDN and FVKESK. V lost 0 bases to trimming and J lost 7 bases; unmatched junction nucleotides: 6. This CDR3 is CASSQETGAGNEQFF. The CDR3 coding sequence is TGTGCCAGCAGCCAAGAGACGGGAGCGGGGAATGAGCAGTTCTTC.

CDR3 sequence reads: CASSLGQAFNTEAFF. CDR3 nucleotides: TGTGCCAGCAGCTTAGGACAGGCGTTTAACACTGAAGCTTTCTTT. This sequence joins TRBV11-1 and TRBJ1-1; TRBD1 is a possible D gene (6 bases). CDR1 is SGHAT and CDR2 is FQDESV in the germline V gene (reference sequence). This CDR3 spans 15 amino acids. V was trimmed by 1 base and J by 2 bases, leaving 11 bases between them.

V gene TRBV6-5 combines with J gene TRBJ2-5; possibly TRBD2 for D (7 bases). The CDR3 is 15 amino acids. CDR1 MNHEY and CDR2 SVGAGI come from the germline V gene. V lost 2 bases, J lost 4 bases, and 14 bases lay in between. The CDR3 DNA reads TGTGCCAGCAGTTACGGCGGGAGAGGGGGAGAGACCCAGTACTTC. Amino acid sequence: CASSYGGRGGETQYF.

Written as DNA, the CDR3 is TGTGCCAGTACCGCACTGGAGGGGTCAAATCAGCCCCAGCATTTT. Translation: CASTALEGSNQPQHF. The rearrangement links TRBV19 to TRBJ1-5; the D gene is possibly TRBD1 (5 bases). Trimming removed 7 bases at V and 4 bases at J, with 17 bases between. Germline V gives CDR1 LNHDA, CDR2 SQIVND (reference sequence). This CDR3 contains 15 residues.

The CDR3 DNA reads TGTGCCAGTAGTGAAACAGGGGGGCGGGCTGAAGCTTTCTTT. Translation gives CASSETGGRAEAFF. This chain links TRBV19 with TRBJ1-1, with 8 bases fitting TRBD1. V trimming: 5 bases; J trimming: 6 bases; junction bases outside the gene matches: 8. Per the germline V gene, CDR1 is LNHDA and CDR2 is SQIVND (reference sequence). This CDR3 region has 14 residues.

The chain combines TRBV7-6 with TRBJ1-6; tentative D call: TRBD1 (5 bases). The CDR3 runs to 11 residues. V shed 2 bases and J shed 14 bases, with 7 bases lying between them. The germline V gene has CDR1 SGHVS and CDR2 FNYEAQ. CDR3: CASSLTGALHF. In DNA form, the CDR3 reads TGTGCCAGCAGCTTAACGGGGGCCCTCCACTTT. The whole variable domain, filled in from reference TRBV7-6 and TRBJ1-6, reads GAGVSQSPRYKVTKRGQDVALRCDPISGHVSLYWYRQALGQGPEFLTYFNYEAQQDKSGLPNDRFSAERPEGSISTLTIQRTEQRDSAMYRCASSLTGALHFGNGTRLTVT.

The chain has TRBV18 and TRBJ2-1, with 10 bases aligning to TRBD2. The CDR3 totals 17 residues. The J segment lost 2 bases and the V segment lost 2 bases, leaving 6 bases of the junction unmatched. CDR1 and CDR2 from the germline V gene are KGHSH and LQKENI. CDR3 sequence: CASSPTGTSEAYNEQFF. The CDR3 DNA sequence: TGTGCCAGCTCACCAACCGGGACTAGCGAGGCCTACAATGAGCAGTTCTTC.

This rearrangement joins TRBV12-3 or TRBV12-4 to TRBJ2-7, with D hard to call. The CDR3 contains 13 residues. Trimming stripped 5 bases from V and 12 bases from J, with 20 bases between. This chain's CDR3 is CASSPPDTEKPYF. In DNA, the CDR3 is TGTGCCAGCAGTCCGCCAGACACTGAGAAGCCGTACTTC.